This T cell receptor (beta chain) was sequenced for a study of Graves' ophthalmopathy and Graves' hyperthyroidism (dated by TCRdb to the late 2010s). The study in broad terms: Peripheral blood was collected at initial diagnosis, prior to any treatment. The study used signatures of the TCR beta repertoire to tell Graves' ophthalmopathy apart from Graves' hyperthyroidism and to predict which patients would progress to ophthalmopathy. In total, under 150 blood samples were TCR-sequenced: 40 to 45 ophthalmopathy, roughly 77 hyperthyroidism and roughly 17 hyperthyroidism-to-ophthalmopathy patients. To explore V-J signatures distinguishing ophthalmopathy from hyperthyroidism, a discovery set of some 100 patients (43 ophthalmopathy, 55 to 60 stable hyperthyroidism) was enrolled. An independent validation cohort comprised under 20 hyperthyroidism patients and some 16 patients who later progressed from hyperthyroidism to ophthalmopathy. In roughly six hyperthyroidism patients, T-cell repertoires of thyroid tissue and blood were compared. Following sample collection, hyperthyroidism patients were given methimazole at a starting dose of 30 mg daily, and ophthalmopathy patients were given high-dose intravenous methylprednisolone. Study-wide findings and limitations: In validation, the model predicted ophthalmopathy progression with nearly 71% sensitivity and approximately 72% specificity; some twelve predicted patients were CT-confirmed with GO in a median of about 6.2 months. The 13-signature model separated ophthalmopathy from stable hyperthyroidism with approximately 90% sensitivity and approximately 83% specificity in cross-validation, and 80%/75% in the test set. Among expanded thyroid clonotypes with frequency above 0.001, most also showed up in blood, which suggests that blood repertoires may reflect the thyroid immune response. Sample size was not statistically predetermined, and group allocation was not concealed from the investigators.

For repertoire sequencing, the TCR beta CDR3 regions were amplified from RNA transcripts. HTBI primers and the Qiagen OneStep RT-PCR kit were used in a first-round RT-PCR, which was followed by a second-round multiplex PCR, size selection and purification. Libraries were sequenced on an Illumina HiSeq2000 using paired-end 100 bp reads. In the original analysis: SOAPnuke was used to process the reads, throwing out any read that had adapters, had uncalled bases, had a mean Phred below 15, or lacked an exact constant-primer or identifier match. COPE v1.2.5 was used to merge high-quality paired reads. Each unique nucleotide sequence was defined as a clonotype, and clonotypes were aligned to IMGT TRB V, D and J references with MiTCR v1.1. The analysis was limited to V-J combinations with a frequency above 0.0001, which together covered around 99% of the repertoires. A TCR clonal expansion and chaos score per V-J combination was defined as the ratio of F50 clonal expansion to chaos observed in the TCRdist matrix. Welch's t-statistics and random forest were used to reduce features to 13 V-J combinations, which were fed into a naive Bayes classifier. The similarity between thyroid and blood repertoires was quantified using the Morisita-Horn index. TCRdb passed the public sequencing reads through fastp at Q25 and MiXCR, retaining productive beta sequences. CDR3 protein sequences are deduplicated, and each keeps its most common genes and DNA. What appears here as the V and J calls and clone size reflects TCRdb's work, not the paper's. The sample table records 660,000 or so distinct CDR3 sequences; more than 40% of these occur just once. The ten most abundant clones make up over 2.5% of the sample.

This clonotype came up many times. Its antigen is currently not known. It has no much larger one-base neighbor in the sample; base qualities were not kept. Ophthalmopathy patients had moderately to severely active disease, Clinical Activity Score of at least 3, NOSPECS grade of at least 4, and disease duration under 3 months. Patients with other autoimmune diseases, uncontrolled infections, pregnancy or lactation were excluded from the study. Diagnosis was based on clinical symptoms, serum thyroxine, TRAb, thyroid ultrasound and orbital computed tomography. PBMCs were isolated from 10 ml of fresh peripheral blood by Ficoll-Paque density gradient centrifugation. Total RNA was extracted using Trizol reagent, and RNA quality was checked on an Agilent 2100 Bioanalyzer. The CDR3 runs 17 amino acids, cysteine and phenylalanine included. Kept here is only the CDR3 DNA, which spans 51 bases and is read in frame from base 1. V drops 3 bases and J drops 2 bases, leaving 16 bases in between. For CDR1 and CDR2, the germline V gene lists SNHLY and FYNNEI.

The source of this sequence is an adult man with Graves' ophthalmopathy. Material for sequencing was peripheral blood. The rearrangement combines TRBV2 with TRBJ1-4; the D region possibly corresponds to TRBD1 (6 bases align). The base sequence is TGTGCCAGCAGTGACCAGGGGCAGTTTATTACTAATGAAAAACTGTTTTTT. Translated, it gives CASSDQGQFITNEKLFF.